This entry lists 29 T cell receptor beta chains sequenced from one sample in a study of blood T cell repertoires in COVID-19. Profiling relied on immunoSEQ multiplex PCR, and the TCRdb table lists in-frame clones only, not all of them. The repertoire holds almost 90,000 clones, 88% seen once, with approximately 12% in the top ten. The sequenced sample consisted of peripheral blood. The receptors shown here come from an elderly man with acute or convalescent COVID-19.

This clone has just one count. This chain links TRBV20-1 with TRBJ2-5; the D is unclear. This CDR3 has 11 residues. V lost 5 bases and J 5 bases, leaving 9 bases between the germline ends. Germline CDR1 reads DFQATT; CDR2 reads SNEGSKA (reference sequence). The CDR3, as DNA: TGCAGTGCTCTAGGAGAGGAGACCCAGTACTTC. Its protein product is CSALGEETQYF.

This clone was seen a handful of times. This rearrangement joins TRBV6-2 or TRBV6-3 to TRBJ2-7, with D possibly being TRBD1 (5 bases). The CDR3 consists of 13 residues. Per the germline V gene, CDR1 is MNHEY and CDR2 is SVGEGT. V lost 2 bases and J 7 bases, leaving 12 bases between the germline ends. CDR3 protein: CASSYRADIEQYF. The CDR3 region has the DNA TGTGCCAGCAGTTACAGGGCGGACATAGAGCAGTACTTC.

CDR3 amino acids: CASSVEGQGNSPLHF. The CDR3 DNA reads as TGTGCCAGCAGCGTAGAGGGACAGGGGAATTCACCCCTCCACTTT. This chain joins TRBV9 and TRBJ1-6; 10 positions match TRBD1. Germline V gene data show CDR1 as SGDLS and CDR2 as YYNGEE. The CDR3 has 15 amino acids. J lost 7 bases, V lost 0 bases, and 1 base had no gene match.

This clone was detected only once. The CDR3 coding sequence is TGTGCCAGCTCACCTCAAGGGACTAGCGGGAAAGAGACCCAGTACTTC. Residues: CASSPQGTSGKETQYF. The chain uses TRBV18 and TRBJ2-5, with 13 bases aligning to TRBD2. Germline lookup yields CDR1 KGHSH and CDR2 LQKENI. CDR3 length: 16 amino acids. V shed 3 bases, J shed 3 bases, and the junction held 4 bases outside the gene matches.

This clone was recorded only once. The rearrangement uses TRBV6-6 and TRBJ2-1; TRBD2 aligns across 8 bases. Losses at the gene ends were 6 bases for V and 0 bases for J; bases not matched to a gene: 4. CDR1 and CDR2 from the germline V gene are MNHNY and SVGAGI (reference sequence). The CDR3 spans 15 residues. The DNA for the CDR3 is TGTGCCAGCAGGCGAGCGGGGGACTCCTACAATGAGCAGTTCTTC. It translates to CASRRAGDSYNEQFF.

The V and J genes are TRBV10-3 and TRBJ1-1, with TRBD1 matching over 9 bases. Trimming cost V 1 base and J 1 base; bases outside gene matches: 1. Per germline, CDR1 ENHRY and CDR2 SYGVKD. The CDR3 consists of 15 residues. CDR3: CAISELGQGNTEAFF. DNA of the CDR3: TGTGCCATCAGTGAGTTGGGACAGGGGAACACTGAAGCTTTCTTT.

This clone was seen just once. The CDR3 here is CASRRKQGTEAFF. The CDR3 bases are TGTGCCAGCAGGCGCAAACAGGGCACTGAAGCTTTCTTT. The chain has TRBV12-3 or TRBV12-4 and TRBJ1-1, with D perhaps TRBD1 (6 bases). V lost 6 bases and J 4 bases, leaving 12 bases between the germline ends. The length of the CDR3 is 13 residues.

J is TRBJ1-1 and V is TRBV2; D not certain. CDR3 size: 11 residues. The germline V gene encodes CDR1 SNHLY and CDR2 FYNNEI. V was shortened by 4 bases and J by 5 bases, with 5 bases between the two germline ends. The CDR3 protein is CASSARTEAFF. The CDR3 DNA reads as TGTGCCAGCAGTGCCCGGACTGAAGCTTTCTTT.

The chain combines TRBV27 with TRBJ1-5, with D perhaps matching TRBD1 (6 bases). The CDR3 is made up of 15 amino acids. The V gene's germline CDR1 is MNHEY and CDR2 SMNVEV (reference sequence). V was shortened by 6 bases and J by 4 bases, with 16 bases between the two germline ends. CDR3 bases: TGTGCCAGCAGAACAGGACAGAACGCAAATCAGCCCCAGCATTTT. Its protein product is CASRTGQNANQPQHF.

The chain is built from TRBV10-3 and TRBJ2-7; 9 nucleotides agree with TRBD1. Germline V gene lookup returns CDR1 ENHRY and CDR2 SYGVKD. The ends lost 4 bases at V and 7 bases at J; junction bases unmatched: 2. The CDR3 extends over 12 amino acids. This CDR3 is CAISGTGEEQYF. CDR3 nucleotides: TGTGCCATCAGTGGGACAGGGGAGGAGCAGTACTTC.

The chain combines TRBV2 with TRBJ2-7; tentatively, D is TRBD2 (6 bases). Trimming took 7 bases from V and 3 from J, leaving 10 bases between them. Germline loops: CDR1 SNHLY, CDR2 FYNNEI. CDR3 length: 12 amino acids. The CDR3 here is CASKEGNYEQYF. DNA for the CDR3: TGTGCCAGCAAGGAGGGAAACTACGAGCAGTACTTC.

This rearrangement joins TRBV27 to TRBJ2-1; 8 bases match TRBD2. V was clipped by 0 bases and J by 8 bases; unmatched bases: 9. Germline V CDR1 and CDR2: MNHEY, SMNVEV (reference sequence). CDR3 length: 16 residues. The CDR3 reads CASSLSPALRGDEQFF. The DNA of the CDR3 is TGTGCCAGCAGTTTATCGCCCGCACTGCGGGGGGATGAGCAGTTCTTC.

The J gene is TRBJ1-1, the V gene TRBV12-5; D is uncertain. The ends were cut back, 2 bases at V and 1 base at J, with 5 bases in the middle. This CDR3 spans 13 amino acids. Germline V gene data show CDR1 as LGHNT and CDR2 as FRNRAP. The CDR3 here is CASGLYPNTEAFF. CDR3 coding DNA: TGTGCTAGTGGTTTGTATCCGAACACTGAAGCTTTCTTT. Variable domain in full (rest from reference TRBV12-5 and TRBJ1-1): DARVTQTPRHKVTEMGQEVTMRCQPILGHNTVFWYRQTMMQGLELLAYFRNRAPLDDSGMPKDRFSAEMPDATLATLKIQPSEPRDSAVYFCASGLYPNTEAFFGQGTRLTVV.

The rearrangement joins TRBV25-1 to TRBJ2-3; D gene uncertain. Germline CDR1 MGHDK, CDR2 SYGVNS. The CDR3 consists of 13 residues. The V and J ends lost 0 bases and 3 bases respectively, with 4 bases between them. DNA for the CDR3: TGTGCCAGCAGTGAATACGGGACAGATACGCAGTATTTT. Its protein is CASSEYGTDTQYF.

The gene calls are TRBV12-3 or TRBV12-4 and TRBJ2-7; D unclear. The CDR3 totals 12 residues. V gave up 7 bases and J gave up 5 bases, with 12 bases separating them. This CDR3 reads CASTRDIDEQYF. CDR3 sequence (DNA): TGTGCCAGCACTCGCGATATCGACGAGCAGTACTTC.

This clone was found once. This CDR3 reads CAAARRSDADEQYF. Here the CDR3 DNA reads TGTGCCGCCGCGAGACGGAGCGACGCGGACGAGCAGTACTTC. The chain uses TRBV10-3 and TRBJ2-7; D call uncertain. CDR3 length equals 14 residues. Trimming left V 11 bases short and J 5 bases short, with 22 bases between. Germline CDR1 reads ENHRY; CDR2 reads SYGVKD.

The rearrangement links TRBV5-1 to TRBJ1-1; the D gene is possibly TRBD1 (5 bases). Trimming removed 6 bases at V and 3 bases at J, with 18 bases between. Germline V lookup: CDR1 SGHRS, CDR2 YFSETQ. The CDR3 is 15 residues long. The CDR3: CASTSSQGRDTEAFF. The CDR3 DNA reads TGCGCCAGCACCTCCAGCCAGGGTAGGGACACTGAAGCTTTCTTT.

The chain links TRBV4-2 to TRBJ1-5; TRBD1 matches at 8 bases. CDR3 length equals 16 residues. Losses at the gene ends were 0 bases for V and 3 bases for J; bases not matched to a gene: 4. Germline V CDR1 and CDR2: LGHNA, YNFKEQ. CDR3 nucleotide sequence: TGTGCCAGCAGCCAAGATTCGGACAGGGCCAATCAGCCCCAGCATTTT. Protein product: CASSQDSDRANQPQHF.

The chain links TRBV5-1 to TRBJ2-1; D might be TRBD2 (6 bases). CDR3 size: 16 residues. CDR1 is SGHRS, CDR2 YFSETQ, per germline. The V and J ends lost 2 bases and 2 bases respectively, with 14 bases between them. The DNA of the CDR3 is TGCGCCAGCAGCTTTGACGAAGCGGGTGCCTACAATGAGCAGTTCTTC. Encoded protein: CASSFDEAGAYNEQFF. Full variable domain (remainder filled in from reference TRBV5-1 and TRBJ2-1): KAGVTQTPRYLIKTRGQQVTLSCSPISGHRSVSWYQQTPGQGLQFLFEYFSETQRNKGNFPGRFSGRQFSNSRSEMNVSTLELGDSALYLCASSFDEAGAYNEQFFGPGTRLTVL.

The chain couples TRBV27 to TRBJ2-3; D perhaps matches TRBD2 (5 bases). The CDR3 contains 18 residues. Trimming took 3 bases from V and 2 from J, leaving 21 bases between them. The germline gives CDR1 MNHEY, CDR2 SMNVEV (reference sequence). The CDR3 bases are TGTGCCAGCAGTTTTCATGTCGGTCCGGCAGGACTCACAGATACGCAGTATTTT. Protein: CASSFHVGPAGLTDTQYF.

The V and J genes are TRBV3-1 (or the pseudogene TRBV3-2) and TRBJ2-2, with D tentatively TRBD2 (5 bases). Trimming removed 4 bases at V and 6 bases at J, with 9 bases between. From germline, CDR1 is LGHDT and CDR2 YNNKEL (reference sequence). This CDR3 is built from 13 residues. The DNA for the CDR3 is TGTGCCAGCAGCCCGACTATAGCCGGGGAGCTGTTTTTT. It is translated as CASSPTIAGELFF.

The V and J genes are TRBV3-1 (or the pseudogene TRBV3-2) and TRBJ1-1; D might be TRBD1 (5 bases). CDR1 LGHDT and CDR2 YNNKEL come from the germline V gene (reference sequence). The V gene lost 1 base and the J gene lost 4 bases, with 10 bases spanning the gap. This CDR3 comprises 14 residues. CDR3 loop: CASSQAGGFTEAFF. The DNA of the CDR3 is TGTGCCAGCAGCCAAGCGGGGGGTTTCACTGAAGCTTTCTTT.

The J gene is TRBJ2-6, the V gene TRBV5-5; the D is unclear. V was trimmed by 1 base and J by 2 bases, leaving 7 bases between them. The V gene's germline CDR1 is SGHKS and CDR2 YYEKEE (reference sequence). The CDR3 has 15 residues. CDR3 sequence reads: CASSLIQPGANVLTF. The CDR3, as DNA: TGTGCCAGCAGCTTGATACAGCCTGGGGCCAACGTCCTGACTTTC.

J is TRBJ1-2 and V is TRBV6-1; 8 bases agree with TRBD1. V lost 2 bases, J lost 4 bases, and 9 bases stayed unmatched. Germline values: CDR1 MNHNS, CDR2 SASEGT. CDR3 length: 16 residues. Here the CDR3 reads CASSESIRQGAYGYTF. For the CDR3, the DNA is TGTGCCAGCAGTGAATCTATTAGGCAGGGGGCCTATGGCTACACCTTC.

V is TRBV29-1 and J is TRBJ2-7, with D maybe TRBD1 (6 bases). This CDR3 is built from 13 residues. V was clipped by 2 bases and J by 7 bases, with 15 bases between them. Germline V gene lookup returns CDR1 SQVTM and CDR2 ANQGSEA. DNA of the CDR3: TGCAGCGTTGAATCCCAGGGGCTGAAGGAGCAGTACTTC. Translating it yields CSVESQGLKEQYF.

The rearrangement uses TRBV5-1 and TRBJ1-1; D may be TRBD1 (6 bases). From germline, CDR1 is SGHRS and CDR2 YFSETQ. The ends were cut back, 7 bases at V and 1 base at J, with 17 bases in the middle. The CDR3 consists of 15 residues. The CDR3 DNA sequence: TGCGCCAGCGGAAATACCGGGACAAAGAACACTGAAGCTTTCTTT. Residues: CASGNTGTKNTEAFF.

The sample holds a few counts of this clone. The chain employs TRBV3-1 (or the pseudogene TRBV3-2) and TRBJ1-1; weak D call: TRBD1 (5 bases). CDR1 is LGHDT and CDR2 is YNNKEL in the germline V gene (reference sequence). Trimming removed 2 bases at V and 1 base at J, with 11 bases between. The CDR3 loop spans 15 amino acids. CDR3 nucleotides: TGTGCCAGCAGCCAATCAGGCGGGGGGAACACTGAAGCTTTCTTT. It is translated as CASSQSGGGNTEAFF.

The chain has TRBV30 and TRBJ1-2; maybe TRBD1 (5 bases). V dropped 5 bases and J dropped 8 bases, with 12 bases sitting between them. The CDR3 length is 11 residues. Germline V gives CDR1 GTSNPN, CDR2 SVGIG (reference sequence). The CDR3 DNA sequence: TGTGCCTGGGCCTTTAGGGGCGGCTACACCTTC. This sequence encodes CAWAFRGGYTF.

This chain uses TRBV12-5 with TRBJ2-3; 8 nucleotides line up with TRBD1. There are 17 residues in the CDR3. Germline CDR1 is LGHNT and CDR2 is FRNRAP. J was trimmed by 1 base and V by 1 base; bases with no gene match: 7. The DNA for the CDR3 is TGTGCTAGTGGTTTGGGACTCTCGACAGGGGGCACAGATACGCAGTATTTT. Protein: CASGLGLSTGGTDTQYF.